These 10 T cell receptor beta chains were sequenced from one sample in a study of radiation and T cells in renal cell carcinoma. Time point: blood 2 weeks post-SBRT. Noted treatment: 15 Gy SBRT to primary tumor, nephrectomy 4 weeks later. TCRdb keeps only in-frame clones here, not all; method: immunoSEQ multiplex PCR. The sample lists around 130,000 clones, roughly 91% occurring once. The sequenced sample was blood, obtained from a patient whose treatment included radiotherapy and nephrectomy. The receptors derive from a woman between 70 and 85 years old with renal cell carcinoma.

This clone was seen a handful of times. This sequence joins TRBV7-5 and TRBJ2-3. TRBV7-5 is a pseudogene. The CDR3 has 13 amino acids. The DNA for the CDR3 is TGTGCCAGAAGTCGGCCCATCACAGATACGCAGTATTTT. It translates to CARSRPITDTQYF.

The gene calls are TRBV6-1 and TRBJ1-5; D gene uncertain. With 5 bases removed from V and 1 base from J, the gap between germline ends came to 0 bases. The germline V gene encodes CDR1 MNHNS and CDR2 SASEGT. This CDR3 contains 11 residues. CDR3 region: CASSSNQPQHF. The CDR3 nucleotides are TGTGCCAGCAGTAGCAATCAGCCCCAGCATTTT.

This rearrangement joins TRBV29-1 to TRBJ2-1; 13 bases are shared with TRBD2. The CDR3 loop spans 14 amino acids. Trimming at V came to 8 bases and at J to 6 bases, leaving 7 bases not matched to a gene. The germline CDR1 and CDR2 sequences are SQVTM and ANQGSEA. The CDR3: CSTWTSGGTNEQFF. The CDR3 nucleotides read TGCAGCACTTGGACTAGCGGGGGAACCAATGAGCAGTTCTTC.

The rearrangement joins TRBV6-6 to TRBJ2-1, with 7 positions matching TRBD1. This CDR3 spans 14 amino acids. The V segment lost 6 bases and the J segment 5 bases; nucleotides outside the gene matches: 7. Germline CDR1 reads MNHNY; CDR2 reads SVGAGI (reference sequence). CDR3 residues: CASSDTGTDNEQFF. CDR3 in DNA: TGTGCCAGCAGCGACACCGGGACAGACAATGAGCAGTTCTTC.

The chain carries TRBV30 and TRBJ2-5; TRBD2 is a possible D gene (6 bases). The V end was cut by 1 base, the J end by 5 bases, with 17 bases between. This CDR3 region has 15 residues. CDR1 GTSNPN and CDR2 SVGIG come from the germline V gene (reference sequence). This CDR3 is CAWSADGFGRETQYF. CDR3 nucleotide sequence: TGTGCCTGGAGTGCGGACGGCTTTGGGAGGGAGACCCAGTACTTC.

The J gene is TRBJ2-7, the V gene TRBV5-1, with 8 bases aligning to TRBD2. The CDR3 has 18 amino acids. Trimming at V came to 0 bases and at J to 0 bases, leaving 11 bases not matched to a gene. CDR1 and CDR2 from the germline V gene are SGHRS and YFSETQ. The CDR3 region has the DNA TGCGCCAGCAGCTTGGAGCCGGCCGGGAGGGGATTCTCCTACGAGCAGTACTTC. It codes for CASSLEPAGRGFSYEQYF. The variable domain in full, completed from reference TRBV5-1 and TRBJ2-7, reads KAGVTQTPRYLIKTRGQQVTLSCSPISGHRSVSWYQQTPGQGLQFLFEYFSETQRNKGNFPGRFSGRQFSNSRSEMNVSTLELGDSALYLCASSLEPAGRGFSYEQYFGPGTRLTVT.

CDR3 DNA sequence: TGTGCCAGCAGTGCCCTCCCGCTGGGGGAGACCCAGTACTTC. As protein: CASSALPLGETQYF. The genes are TRBV6-1 and TRBJ2-5; D call uncertain. Germline CDR1 is MNHNS and CDR2 is SASEGT. The CDR3 has 14 residues. Trimming stripped 4 bases from V and 5 bases from J, with 14 bases between.

This sequence joins TRBV2 and TRBJ1-4; D is uncertain. The germline V gene encodes CDR1 SNHLY and CDR2 FYNNEI. CDR3 length: 14 amino acids. Trimming pared 7 bases from V and 2 bases from J, leaving 11 bases between. In DNA form, the CDR3 reads TGTGCCAGCAACATGCGTTGGACTAATGAAAAACTGTTTTTT. Amino acids: CASNMRWTNEKLFF.

The chain is built from TRBV28 and TRBJ2-7, with 13 bases lining up with TRBD2. Germline assignment: CDR1 MDHEN and CDR2 SYDVKM. Trimming took 4 bases from V and 7 from J; bases not matched to a gene: 10. This CDR3 has 16 amino acids. The CDR3 nucleotides are TGTGCCAGCAGTTCCCTCGGGACTAGCGGGACCCCTGAGCAGTACTTC. Amino acid sequence: CASSSLGTSGTPEQYF.

The chain combines TRBV5-1 with TRBJ2-3; no firm D call. The CDR3 loop spans 13 amino acids. CDR1 and CDR2 from the germline V gene are SGHRS and YFSETQ. V was pared by 4 bases and J by 6 bases, with 12 bases between. CDR3 sequence reads: CASSPQPGDTQYF. The DNA of the CDR3 is TGCGCCAGCAGCCCGCAACCCGGGGATACGCAGTATTTT.